One and the same sample provided the 15 T cell receptor beta chains below, sequenced in a study of early T cells in non-severe SARS-CoV-2 infection. TCRdb ran MiXCR on the 5' RACE reads and lists one entry per CDR3 protein. The sample carries under 50,000 distinct CDR3 sequences, about 4.2% recorded once. The sample comprised whole blood. The receptors stem from an adult who was a healthcare worker with PCR-confirmed SARS-CoV-2 infection or an uninfected control (not recorded which).

The chain joins TRBV2 to TRBJ2-7; TRBD2 is a possible D gene (6 bases). Trimming shortened V by 4 bases and J by 3 bases, and 13 bases separated the two germline ends. The CDR3 loop spans 14 amino acids. The germline CDR1 and CDR2 sequences are SNHLY and FYNNEI. CDR3 bases: TGTGCCAGCAGTGTCCGGCGGGGTTTCTACGAGCAGTACTTC. As protein: CASSVRRGFYEQYF. The variable domain in full, with the rest retrieved from reference TRBV2 and TRBJ2-7, is EPEVTQTPSHQVTQMGQEVILRCVPISNHLYFYWYRQILGQKVEFLVSFYNNEISEKSEIFDDQFSVERPDGSNFTLKIRSTKLEDSAMYFCASSVRRGFYEQYFGPGTRLTVT.

V gene TRBV20-1 combines with J gene TRBJ1-4; 8 bases map to TRBD1. Germline V gives CDR1 DFQATT, CDR2 SNEGSKA (reference sequence). V lost 4 bases and J lost 7; bases outside the gene matches: 8. The CDR3 is made up of 14 amino acids. This chain's CDR3 is CSAIIMGTGEKLFF. The CDR3 region has the DNA TGCAGTGCTATTATTATGGGGACAGGTGAAAAACTGTTTTTT.

The chain combines TRBV20-1 with TRBJ2-1; D perhaps matches TRBD2 (5 bases). V lost 2 bases, J lost 2 bases, and 10 bases lay in between. This CDR3 has 14 residues. The germline CDR1 and CDR2 sequences are DFQATT and SNEGSKA (reference sequence). CDR3 sequence reads: CSARTGRAYNEQFF. CDR3 bases: TGCAGTGCTAGAACGGGAAGGGCCTACAATGAGCAGTTCTTC.

Ten or more counts support this clonotype. V gene TRBV5-6 combines with J gene TRBJ2-3, with 8 bases fitting TRBD1. V lost 0 bases, J lost 0 bases, and 3 bases stayed unmatched. CDR3 length equals 16 residues. The V gene's germline CDR1 is SGHDT and CDR2 YYEEEE. The CDR3 nucleotides are TGTGCCAGCAGCTTGGTTGGGACAGGCAGCACAGATACGCAGTATTTT. Translation gives CASSLVGTGSTDTQYF.

This clonotype showed up many times. This chain connects TRBV24-1 to TRBJ1-4, with a tentative D call TRBD1 (6 bases). The CDR3 has 14 residues. V was clipped by 4 bases and J by 6 bases, with 11 bases between them. Germline values: CDR1 KGHDR, CDR2 SFDVKD. The CDR3 here is CATSDPGQYEKLFF. CDR3 bases: TGTGCCACCAGTGACCCCGGACAGTATGAAAAACTGTTTTTT.

A few counts support this clonotype. The V gene is TRBV20-1, the J gene TRBJ2-7; D is undetermined. CDR1 is DFQATT, CDR2 SNEGSKA, per germline (reference sequence). Trimming took off 6 bases at V and 2 bases at J, with 17 bases between the two ends. CDR3 size: 14 residues. CDR3 DNA: TGCAGTGCCACGCGGCCGGTGGCCACCTACGAGCAGTACTTC. It codes for CSATRPVATYEQYF.

Regarding this clonotype: One junction end disagrees with the germline gene, perhaps due to a read error. The chain uses TRBV10-2 and TRBJ2-3; 13 bases align to TRBD2. Germline-derived CDR1 and CDR2 are WSHSY and SAAADI. CDR3 length: 16 residues. The CDR3 DNA reads TGTGCCAGCAGTTTGACTAGCGGGGGGAACACAGATACGCAGTATTTT. Translated, it gives CASSLTSGGNTDTQYF.

This clonotype was detected many times. V usage is TRBV6-5 and J usage is TRBJ2-3, with D perhaps matching TRBD2 (6 bases). Germline V gives CDR1 MNHEY, CDR2 SVGAGI. Between the trimmed V and J ends, which lost 5 bases and 1 base, there was a span of 10 bases. The CDR3 spans 14 residues. The CDR3, as DNA: TGTGCCAGCAGTAGCGGGTGGGGCACAGATACGCAGTATTTT. Translating it yields CASSSGWGTDTQYF.

This clonotype was seen at least ten times. The chain joins TRBV19 to TRBJ1-1; D remains ambiguous. V lost 5 bases and J 5 bases, leaving 6 bases between the germline ends. The CDR3 spans 11 residues. CDR1 and CDR2 (germline): LNHDA, SQIVND (reference sequence). CDR3 in DNA: TGTGCCAGTAGTTATTCTACTGAAGCTTTCTTT. The encoded protein is CASSYSTEAFF.

This clonotype showed up many times. For the CDR3, the DNA is TGTGCCAGCAGCTTAGATGGCGGCTTAAGCTCCTACGAGCAGTACTTC. It translates to CASSLDGGLSSYEQYF. The chain employs TRBV7-3 and TRBJ2-7, with D unresolved. The CDR3 totals 16 residues. Trimming took off 2 bases at V and 0 bases at J, with 14 bases between the two ends. In germline, CDR1 is SGHTA, CDR2 FQGTGA.

The chain has TRBV6-5 and TRBJ1-2; 9 bases line up with TRBD1. The CDR3 covers 16 residues. Germline V gives CDR1 MNHEY, CDR2 SVGAGI. Unmatched junction bases numbered 7, after V lost 5 bases and J lost 0 bases. The CDR3 is CASSRGQGLANYGYTF. In DNA, the CDR3 is TGTGCCAGCAGTCGCGGACAGGGGCTAGCTAACTATGGCTACACCTTC.

Points on this clonotype: One base away lies a much larger clone, so this may be a sequencing read error. V is TRBV11-2 and J is TRBJ2-6; unclear D gene. Germline CDR1 and CDR2: SGHAT and FQNNGV. CDR3 length: 13 residues. V shed 7 bases and J shed 0 bases, with 4 bases lying between them. CDR3 nucleotides: TGTGCCAGCACCCTCTCTGGGGCCAACGTCCTGACTTTC. It is translated as CASTLSGANVLTF.

The V call is TRBV7-9, the J call TRBJ1-2; maybe TRBD1 (5 bases). Trimming removed 5 bases at V and 1 base at J, with 11 bases between. Germline V gives CDR1 SEHNR, CDR2 FQNEAQ (reference sequence). This CDR3 is 14 amino acids long. The DNA of the CDR3 is TGTGCCAGCAGCCCAGGGACCTTTAACTATGGCTACACCTTC. Its translation is CASSPGTFNYGYTF.

This clonotype was counted ten times or more. The chain is built from TRBV18 and TRBJ2-1; possibly TRBD1 for D (5 bases). V gave up 3 bases and J gave up 9 bases, with 15 bases separating them. The CDR3 covers 14 residues. Germline lookup yields CDR1 KGHSH and CDR2 LQKENI. CDR3 in amino acids: CASSPIGGHGEQFF. Written as DNA, the CDR3 is TGTGCCAGCTCACCCATCGGCGGACATGGTGAGCAGTTCTTC.

This clonotype occurred many times. The CDR3 nucleotides are TGTGCCACCAGCCGAATTTGGCCGGGGCAGGAGGGGACCGGGGAGCTGTTTTTT. Its protein is CATSRIWPGQEGTGELFF. The chain joins TRBV24-1 to TRBJ2-2; D perhaps matches TRBD2 (6 bases). V was cut by 7 bases and J by 5 bases, with 25 bases left in between. The germline V gene has CDR1 KGHDR and CDR2 SFDVKD. This CDR3 comprises 18 residues.